Sequencing of this T cell receptor (beta chain) was carried out in a study of identical twins (dated by TCRdb to the mid-2010s). For the wider study: TCR alpha and beta repertoires from monozygotic twins, unrelated adults of various ages and cord blood were deep-sequenced to test whether fetal clonotypes persist. To rule out contamination, replicate twin experiments were performed at different times with different library preparation protocols. The research as a whole found: Fewer insertions were carried by abundant cord blood beta clonotypes; a weaker similar trend was observed in young adult naive repertoires, while no such trend was observed in memory repertoires. Out-of-frame TCR alpha sequences shared between twins showed an excess of low generation-probability sequences compared with coincidental sharing between unrelated individuals. Because the same donors could not be followed over many years, the conclusions depended on cross-sectional statistical analysis. Invariant T cells such as MAIT and iNKT could partly confound zero-insertion analyses, though diverse VJ usage argued against this for most clonotypes. A weaker excess of twin sharing was found in beta out-of-frame sequences because the signal-to-noise ratio was lowered by fewer shared sequences. Out-of-frame TCR alpha sharing in monozygotic twins was systematically underestimated by recombination models, whereas sharing between unrelated individuals was in agreement with the recombination models.

From the cysteine through the phenylalanine, the CDR3 covers 14 amino acids. The only DNA kept is the CDR3, 42 bases in frame from the first base. The germline V gene (reference sequence) gives CDR1 as DFQATT and CDR2 as SNEGSKA. Trimming takes 4 bases off V and 5 bases off J; junction bases not matched to a gene: 7. Every donor in the study was a healthy Caucasian. The study also sequenced three unrelated non-twin adults: a male aged 18 to 30, a male aged 50 to 60 and a female aged 50 to 60. Using Miltenyi CD45RO+ enrichment and human naive T-cell isolation kits, memory (CD45RO+) and naive T cells were isolated from PBMC. This clonotype appeared a few times. This receptor's antigen is unknown. Per-base quality was not reported, and no clone a single base away is much larger than it. Libraries were constructed by 5' RACE. The reads were generated on an Illumina HiSeq 2000. A universal primer binding site was added through template switching, and the final cDNA carried a unique molecular identifier so that TCR cDNA molecules could be counted accurately. First-strand cDNA for TCR alpha and beta chains was synthesized from specific primers in the conserved constant-segment region. To control for contamination, every cDNA library was double barcoded, receiving both a SMART-Mk sample barcode and Illumina barcodes. TruSeq adapter sequences, together with Illumina sample barcodes, were added in two successive PCR steps. TCR alpha and beta cDNA libraries were sequenced on the Illumina HiSeq platform with custom primers. Per the source publication's procedure: MiGEC processed the raw reads to extract unique molecular identifiers, while MiXCR was used to determine the CDR3 positions. For each individual, recombination models were inferred using an EM algorithm with the repgenHMM and IGoR tools. Shared clonotype analysis was performed with the tcR package in R, normalizing sharing by the product of cloneset sizes. To study raw recombination without the effects of thymic and clonal selection, out-of-frame nonproductive sequences were analyzed. TCRdb reprocessing: public reads trimmed at Q25 with fastp, clones called with MiXCR, in-frame beta chains kept. Rows matching on CDR3 protein sequence are summarized as one entry with the most common DNA and genes. The authors' filters were not applied to this entry. This sample gives roughly 350,000 distinct CDR3 sequences in total; 9% of them show up just once. The top ten constitute under 10% of the sample.

The rearrangement combines TRBV20-1 with TRBJ2-3, and TRBD2 aligns with 9 junction nucleotides. The sequenced sample consisted of naive T cells sorted from blood. What the cell subset or site label conveys for this sample: cells isolated with a human naive T-cell isolation kit. This clonotype originated in a woman in her fifties or sixties in good health. For the CDR3, the sequence is CSATASGRRDTQYF. Read as DNA, the sequence is TGCAGTGCTACGGCGAGCGGGAGGAGAGATACGCAGTATTTT.